A selection of T cell receptor beta chains follows, all from one sample in a study of Ad26.COV2.S vaccination and SARS-CoV-2 variants. TCRdb's copy holds only in-frame clones and misses some; the assay was immunoSEQ multiplex PCR. The sample has roughly 320,000 clones; approximately 86% are singletons. Sequenced here: peripheral blood, sampled in a trial of Ad26.COV2.S vaccine versus placebo. The receptors shown here come from a person between 18 and 65 years old who received the Ad26.COV2.S COVID-19 vaccine or a placebo. The CDR3 runs from the conserved cysteine through the conserved F or W. D genes are given only for firm matches. Size is stated for part of the rows, as once, few or many counts, or as a class when the clone is expanded.

D gene,clone size,V gene,J gene,CDR3 protein,CDR3 DNA
TRBD2,.,TRBV3-1/TRBV3-2,TRBJ2-5,CASSPTSGYETQYF,TGTGCCAGCAGCCCGACTAGCGGGTATGAGACCCAGTACTTC
TRBD1,few,TRBV7-8,TRBJ1-5,CASSLLGQGAPGNQPQHF,TGTGCCAGCAGCTTATTAGGACAGGGGGCGCCCGGCAATCAGCCCCAGCATTTT
TRBD1,.,TRBV2,TRBJ2-7,CASSENPGTGVPEQYF,TGTGCCAGCAGTGAAAACCCCGGGACAGGGGTTCCCGAGCAGTACTTC
.,.,TRBV25-1,TRBJ1-2,CASSEMSYRDGYTF,TGTGCCAGCAGTGAAATGAGTTATCGGGATGGCTACACCTTC
TRBD1,.,TRBV7-3,TRBJ1-1,CASSYPGDSRKNTEAFF,TGTGCCAGCAGCTACCCCGGGGACAGCAGAAAGAACACTGAAGCTTTCTTT
.,few,TRBV12-3/TRBV12-4,TRBJ2-2,CASGVMEELFF,TGTGCCAGCGGGGTGATGGAGGAGCTGTTTTTT
TRBD2,.,TRBV3-1/TRBV3-2,TRBJ2-7,CASSRLAGGREQYF,TGTGCCAGCAGCCGACTAGCGGGGGGGCGCGAGCAGTACTTC
.,.,TRBV6-5,TRBJ1-2,CASSRWTDNYGYTF,TGTGCCAGCAGCCGATGGACGGACAACTATGGCTACACCTTC
.,few,TRBV12-3/TRBV12-4,TRBJ1-6,CASSRLNNSPLHF,TGTGCCAGCAGTCGGCTTAATAATTCACCCCTCCACTTT
.,.,TRBV28,TRBJ1-2,CASSEFRSGGYTF,TGTGCCAGCAGTGAGTTCAGGAGTGGTGGCTACACCTTC
TRBD2,.,TRBV24-1,TRBJ2-3,CATSLAGGQLVEDTQYF,TGTGCCACCAGTCTAGCGGGGGGGCAGTTGGTAGAAGATACGCAGTATTTT
.,.,TRBV4-1,TRBJ1-1,CASSQTGNTEAFF,TGCGCCAGCAGCCAAACAGGGAACACTGAAGCTTTCTTT
.,few,TRBV10-3,TRBJ1-4,CAIKVGEKLFF,TGTGCCATCAAGGTTGGGGAAAAACTGTTTTTT
.,once,TRBV6-5,TRBJ2-1,CASSYSRRYNEQFF,TGTGCCAGCAGTTATAGCAGGAGGTACAATGAGCAGTTCTTC
.,.,TRBV10-3,TRBJ1-2,CATSEDGIYGYTF,TGTGCCACATCTGAGGACGGAATTTATGGCTACACCTTC
.,once,TRBV5-1,TRBJ1-1,CASSSNRVGTEAFF,TGCGCCAGCAGCAGCAACAGGGTCGGAACTGAAGCTTTCTTT
.,.,TRBV5-5,TRBJ2-5,CASSLFSQAVETQYF,TGTGCCAGCAGCTTATTCTCACAGGCAGTAGAGACCCAGTACTTC
.,.,TRBV4-2,TRBJ2-2,CASSQDPGNTGELFF,TGTGCCAGCAGCCAAGATCCCGGTAACACCGGGGAGCTGTTTTTT
.,.,TRBV7-2,TRBJ2-7,CASSLGRDYEQYF,TGTGCCAGCAGCTTAGGACGTGACTACGAGCAGTACTTC
.,.,TRBV28,TRBJ1-1,CASGWGAGRLNTEAFF,TGTGCCAGCGGTTGGGGGGCCGGGCGGTTGAACACTGAAGCTTTCTTT
.,.,TRBV19,TRBJ1-5,CASSLNSNQPQHF,TGTGCCAGTAGTCTTAATAGCAATCAGCCCCAGCATTTT
TRBD2,.,TRBV28,TRBJ2-7,CASSFFLAKGGQPYEQYF,TGTGCCAGCAGTTTTTTTTTGGCCAAGGGAGGGCAACCCTACGAGCAGTACTTC
TRBD1,.,TRBV27,TRBJ2-3,CASSSVDRGQEDTQYF,TGTGCCAGCAGTTCAGTTGACAGGGGGCAAGAAGATACGCAGTATTTT
.,.,TRBV5-1,TRBJ2-7,CASIQNPGSYEQYF,TGCGCCAGCATCCAAAACCCGGGCTCCTACGAGCAGTACTTC